A single T cell receptor (beta chain) is shown here with its context. The data are from a study of T-cell reconstitution after alpha-beta-depleted transplantation in children. A TCRbeta library incorporating unique molecular identifiers was prepared. MiXCR, applied by TCRdb to the PCR reads, yields one record per CDR3 protein. The sample lists about 360,000 distinct CDR3 sequences; roughly 15% were seen once. Sequencing used PBMCs, obtained from the stem cell graft. The receptor's source is a human donor who donated a stem cell graft to a child with Fanconi anemia.

CDR3 sequence reads: CASSPGQGAGTEAFF. CDR3 DNA sequence: TGTGCCAGCTCACCAGGACAGGGGGCCGGCACTGAAGCTTTCTTT. The chain has TRBV18 and TRBJ1-1, with 11 bases identical to TRBD1. Germline V gene lookup returns CDR1 KGHSH and CDR2 LQKENI. V shed 2 bases, J shed 4 bases, and the junction held 3 bases outside the gene matches. CDR3 length: 15 amino acids.